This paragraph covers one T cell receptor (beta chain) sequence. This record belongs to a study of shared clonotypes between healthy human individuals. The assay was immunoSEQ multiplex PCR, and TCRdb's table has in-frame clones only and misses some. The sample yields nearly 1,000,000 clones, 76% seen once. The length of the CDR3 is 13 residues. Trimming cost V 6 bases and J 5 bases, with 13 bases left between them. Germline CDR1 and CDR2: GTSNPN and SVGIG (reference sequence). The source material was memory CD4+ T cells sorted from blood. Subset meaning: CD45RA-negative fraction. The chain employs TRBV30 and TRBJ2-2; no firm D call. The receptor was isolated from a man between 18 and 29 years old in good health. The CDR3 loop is CACGRQFTGELFF. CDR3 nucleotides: TGTGCCTGCGGCCGCCAATTTACCGGGGAGCTGTTTTTT.